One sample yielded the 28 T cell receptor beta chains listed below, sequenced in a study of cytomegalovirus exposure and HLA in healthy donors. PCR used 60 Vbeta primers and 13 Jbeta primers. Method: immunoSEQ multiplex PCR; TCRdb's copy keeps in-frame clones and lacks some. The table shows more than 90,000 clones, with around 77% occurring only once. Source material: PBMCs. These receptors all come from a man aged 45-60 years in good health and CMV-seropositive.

CDR3 nucleotides: TGCGCCAGCGAGCCGGGTAGCACAGATACGCAGTATTTT. It specifies CASEPGSTDTQYF. This chain links TRBV5-1 with TRBJ2-3; D remains ambiguous. Germline V gene sequence: CDR1 SGHRS, CDR2 YFSETQ. The ends were cut back, 7 bases at V and 0 bases at J, with 9 bases in the middle. The CDR3 runs to 13 residues.

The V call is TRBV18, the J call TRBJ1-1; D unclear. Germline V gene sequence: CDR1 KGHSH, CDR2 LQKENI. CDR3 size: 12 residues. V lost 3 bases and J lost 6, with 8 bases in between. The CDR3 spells CASSPGVPEAFF. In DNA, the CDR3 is TGTGCCAGCTCACCGGGAGTCCCTGAAGCTTTCTTT.

The chain's CDR3 is CASSYFGQEETQYF. In DNA form, the CDR3 reads TGTGCCAGCAGTTACTTTGGACAGGAAGAGACCCAGTACTTC. The chain recombines TRBV6-5 with TRBJ2-5; 7 bases are a match to TRBD1. This CDR3 contains 14 residues. Germline CDR1 MNHEY, CDR2 SVGAGI. V was clipped by 1 base and J by 3 bases; unmatched bases: 2.

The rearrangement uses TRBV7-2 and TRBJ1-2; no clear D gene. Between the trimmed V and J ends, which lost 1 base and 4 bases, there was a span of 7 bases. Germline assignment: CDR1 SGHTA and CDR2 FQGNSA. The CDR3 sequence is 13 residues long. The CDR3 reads CASSLVGSYGYTF. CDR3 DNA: TGTGCCAGCAGCTTAGTGGGCAGCTATGGCTACACCTTC. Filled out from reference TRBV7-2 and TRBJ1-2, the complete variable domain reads GAGVSQSPSNKVTEKGKDVELRCDPISGHTALYWYRQSLGQGLEFLIYFQGNSAPDKSGLPSDRFSAERTGGSVSTLTIQRTQQEDSAVYLCASSLVGSYGYTFGSGTRLTVV.

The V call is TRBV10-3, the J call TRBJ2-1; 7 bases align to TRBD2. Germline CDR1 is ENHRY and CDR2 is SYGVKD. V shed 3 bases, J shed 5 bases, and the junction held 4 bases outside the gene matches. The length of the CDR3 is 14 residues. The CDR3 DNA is TGTGCCATCAGTGACTTACTAGCGAACAATGAGCAGTTCTTC. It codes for CAISDLLANNEQFF.

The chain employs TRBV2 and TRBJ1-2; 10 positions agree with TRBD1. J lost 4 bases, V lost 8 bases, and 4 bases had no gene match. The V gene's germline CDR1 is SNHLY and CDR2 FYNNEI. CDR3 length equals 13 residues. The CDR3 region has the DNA TGTGCCAGCGGTGGACAGGGGGGCTATGGCTACACCTTC. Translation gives CASGGQGGYGYTF.

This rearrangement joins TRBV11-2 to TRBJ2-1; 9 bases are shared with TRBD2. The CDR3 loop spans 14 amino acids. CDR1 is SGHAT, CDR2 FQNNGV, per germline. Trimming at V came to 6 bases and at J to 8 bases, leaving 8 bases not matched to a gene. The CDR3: CASRGAGGTDEQFF. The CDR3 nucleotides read TGTGCCAGCAGAGGAGCGGGGGGAACTGATGAGCAGTTCTTC.

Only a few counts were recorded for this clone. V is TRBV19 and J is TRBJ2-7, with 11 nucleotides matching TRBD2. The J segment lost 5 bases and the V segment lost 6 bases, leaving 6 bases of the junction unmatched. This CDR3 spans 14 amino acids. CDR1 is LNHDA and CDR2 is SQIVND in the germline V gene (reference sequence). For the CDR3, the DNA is TGTGCCAGTAGCCCACTAGCGGGAGACCACGAGCAGTACTTC. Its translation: CASSPLAGDHEQYF. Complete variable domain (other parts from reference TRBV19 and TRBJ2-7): DGGITQSPKYLFRKEGQNVTLSCEQNLNHDAMYWYRQDPGQGLRLIYYSQIVNDFQKGDIAEGYSVSREKKESFPLTVTSAQKNPTAFYLCASSPLAGDHEQYFGPGTRLTVT.

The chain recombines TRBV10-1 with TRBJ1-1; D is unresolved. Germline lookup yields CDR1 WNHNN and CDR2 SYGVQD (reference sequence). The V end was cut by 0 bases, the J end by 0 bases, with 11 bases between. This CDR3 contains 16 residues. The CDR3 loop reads CASSESRSNMNTEAFF. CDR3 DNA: TGCGCCAGCAGTGAGTCCAGGTCAAACATGAACACTGAAGCTTTCTTT.

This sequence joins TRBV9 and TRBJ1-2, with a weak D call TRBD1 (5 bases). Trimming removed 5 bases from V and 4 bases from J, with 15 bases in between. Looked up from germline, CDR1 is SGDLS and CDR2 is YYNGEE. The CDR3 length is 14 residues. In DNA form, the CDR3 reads TGTGCCAGCAGTCTAGACAGTTCGGGCTATGGCTACACCTTC. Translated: CASSLDSSGYGYTF.

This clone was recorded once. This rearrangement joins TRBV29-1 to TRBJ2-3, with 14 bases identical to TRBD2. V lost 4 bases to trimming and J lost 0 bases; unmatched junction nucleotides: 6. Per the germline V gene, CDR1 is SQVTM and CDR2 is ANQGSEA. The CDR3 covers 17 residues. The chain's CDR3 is CSVGGTSGGRSTDTQYF. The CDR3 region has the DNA TGCAGCGTTGGCGGGACTAGCGGGGGCCGGAGCACAGATACGCAGTATTTT.

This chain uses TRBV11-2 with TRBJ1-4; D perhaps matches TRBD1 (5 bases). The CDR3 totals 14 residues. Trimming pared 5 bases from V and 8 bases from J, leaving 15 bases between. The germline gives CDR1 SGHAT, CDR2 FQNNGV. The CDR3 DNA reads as TGTGCCAGCAGCCCTTCGGGGGAATACGAAAAACTGTTTTTT. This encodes CASSPSGEYEKLFF.

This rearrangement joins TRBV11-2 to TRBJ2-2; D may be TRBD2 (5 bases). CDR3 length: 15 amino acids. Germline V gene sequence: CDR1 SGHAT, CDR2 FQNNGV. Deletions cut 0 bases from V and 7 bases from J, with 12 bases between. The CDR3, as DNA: TGTGCCAGCAGCTTAGACCCACGAGGGTACGGGGAGCTGTTTTTT. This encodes CASSLDPRGYGELFF.

CDR3 protein: CASSLSGQGFYGQFF. The CDR3 bases are TGTGCCAGCAGTTTATCCGGACAGGGATTTTATGGGCAGTTCTTC. J is TRBJ2-1 and V is TRBV27; 8 bases are a match to TRBD1. CDR1 and CDR2 from the germline V gene are MNHEY and SMNVEV (reference sequence). Unmatched junction bases numbered 10, after V lost 0 bases and J lost 12 bases. This CDR3 is built from 15 residues.

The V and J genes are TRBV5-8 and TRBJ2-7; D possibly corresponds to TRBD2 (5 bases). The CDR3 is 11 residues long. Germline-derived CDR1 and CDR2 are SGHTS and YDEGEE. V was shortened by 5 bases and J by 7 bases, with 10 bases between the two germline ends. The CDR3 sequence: CASRRTGEQYF. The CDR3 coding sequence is TGTGCCAGCAGACGGACGGGGGAGCAGTACTTC.

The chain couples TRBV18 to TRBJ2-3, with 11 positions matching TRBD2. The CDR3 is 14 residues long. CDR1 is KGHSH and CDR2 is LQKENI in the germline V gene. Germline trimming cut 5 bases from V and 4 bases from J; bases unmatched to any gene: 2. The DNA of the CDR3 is TGTGCCAGCTCATGGGGACTAGCGGCAGATACGCAGTATTTT. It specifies CASSWGLAADTQYF. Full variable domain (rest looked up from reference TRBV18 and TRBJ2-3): NAGVMQNPRHLVRRRGQEARLRCSPMKGHSHVYWYRQLPEEGLKFMVYLQKENIIDESGMPKERFSAEFPKEGPSILRIQQVVRGDSAAYFCASSWGLAADTQYFGPGTRLTVL.

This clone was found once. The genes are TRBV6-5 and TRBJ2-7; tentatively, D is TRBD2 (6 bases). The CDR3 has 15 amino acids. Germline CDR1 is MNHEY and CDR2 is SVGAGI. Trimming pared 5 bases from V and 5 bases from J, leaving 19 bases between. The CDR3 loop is CASSPSSAGPNEQYF. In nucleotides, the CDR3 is TGTGCCAGCAGTCCCTCGTCAGCGGGCCCCAACGAGCAGTACTTC.

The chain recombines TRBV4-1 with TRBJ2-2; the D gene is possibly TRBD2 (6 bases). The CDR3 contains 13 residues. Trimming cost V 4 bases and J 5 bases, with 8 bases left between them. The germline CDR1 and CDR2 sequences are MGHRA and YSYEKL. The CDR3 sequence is CASSLRGTGELFF. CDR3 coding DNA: TGCGCCAGCAGCCTTCGGGGGACCGGGGAGCTGTTTTTT.

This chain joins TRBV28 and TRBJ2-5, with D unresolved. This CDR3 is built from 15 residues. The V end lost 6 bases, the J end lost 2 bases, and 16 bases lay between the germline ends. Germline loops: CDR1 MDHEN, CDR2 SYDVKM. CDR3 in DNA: TGTGCCAGCAGCACCCCCCGGCAGACACAAGAGACCCAGTACTTC. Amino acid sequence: CASSTPRQTQETQYF.

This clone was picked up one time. In DNA, the CDR3 is TGCGCCAGCACGCTAGCTGGGCAAGATACGCAGTATTTT. Encoded protein: CASTLAGQDTQYF. This sequence joins TRBV5-1 and TRBJ2-3, with D maybe TRBD2 (5 bases). CDR1 and CDR2 from the germline V gene are SGHRS and YFSETQ. The CDR3 runs to 13 residues. The V end lost 6 bases, the J end lost 5 bases, and 13 bases lay between the germline ends.

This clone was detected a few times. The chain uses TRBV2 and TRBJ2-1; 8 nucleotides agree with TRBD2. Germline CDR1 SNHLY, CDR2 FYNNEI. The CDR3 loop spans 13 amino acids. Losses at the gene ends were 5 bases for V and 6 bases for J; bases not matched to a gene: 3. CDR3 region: CASSSGTSNEQFF. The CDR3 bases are TGTGCCAGCAGTTCCGGGACTAGCAATGAGCAGTTCTTC.

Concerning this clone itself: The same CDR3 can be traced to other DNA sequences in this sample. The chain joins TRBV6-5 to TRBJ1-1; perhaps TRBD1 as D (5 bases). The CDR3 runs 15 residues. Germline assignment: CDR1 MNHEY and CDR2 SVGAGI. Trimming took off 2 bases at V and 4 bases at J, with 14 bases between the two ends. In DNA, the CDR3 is TGTGCCAGCAGTTACCGGTGGACGGGGGGCACTGAAGCTTTCTTT. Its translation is CASSYRWTGGTEAFF.

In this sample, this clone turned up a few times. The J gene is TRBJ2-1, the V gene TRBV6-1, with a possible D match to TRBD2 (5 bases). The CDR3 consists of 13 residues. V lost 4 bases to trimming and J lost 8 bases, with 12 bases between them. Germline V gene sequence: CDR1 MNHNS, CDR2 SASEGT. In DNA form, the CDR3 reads TGTGCCAGCAGTGTACTGCGGGTGGATGAGCAGTTCTTC. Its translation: CASSVLRVDEQFF.

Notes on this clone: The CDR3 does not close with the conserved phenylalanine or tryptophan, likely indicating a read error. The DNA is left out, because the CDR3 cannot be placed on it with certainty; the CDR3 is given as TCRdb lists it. This CDR3 reads CASSLLARDTHYL. This chain links TRBV6-5 with TRBJ2-3; TRBD2 is the table's D call and was not checked against the DNA. The CDR3 is made up of 13 amino acids, end residues included. The germline gives CDR1 MNHEY, CDR2 SVGAGI.

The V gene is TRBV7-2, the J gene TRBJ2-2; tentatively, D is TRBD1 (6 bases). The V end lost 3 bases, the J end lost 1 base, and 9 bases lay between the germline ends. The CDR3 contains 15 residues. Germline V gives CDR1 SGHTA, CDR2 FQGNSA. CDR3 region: CASSFQTGNTGELFF. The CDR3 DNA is TGTGCCAGCAGCTTCCAGACAGGGAACACCGGGGAGCTGTTTTTT.

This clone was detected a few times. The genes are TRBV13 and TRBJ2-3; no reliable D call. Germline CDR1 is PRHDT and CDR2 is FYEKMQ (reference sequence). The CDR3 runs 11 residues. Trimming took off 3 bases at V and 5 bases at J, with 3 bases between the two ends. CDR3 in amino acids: CASSFRDTQYF. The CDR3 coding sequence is TGTGCCAGCAGCTTCCGAGATACGCAGTATTTT.

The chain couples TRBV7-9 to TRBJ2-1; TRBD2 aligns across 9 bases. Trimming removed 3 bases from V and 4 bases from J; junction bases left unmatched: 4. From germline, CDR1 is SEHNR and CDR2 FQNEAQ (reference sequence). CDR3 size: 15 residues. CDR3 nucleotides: TGTGCCAGCAGCTTGGGCGGGGGGGATTACAATGAGCAGTTCTTC. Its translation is CASSLGGGDYNEQFF.

The CDR3 sequence is CASSESVGSSGNTIYF. CDR3 coding DNA: TGTGCCAGCAGTGAATCGGTGGGGAGCTCTGGAAACACCATATATTTT. The rearrangement joins TRBV6-1 to TRBJ1-3; D gene ambiguous. The CDR3 runs 16 residues. Germline V gene sequence: CDR1 MNHNS, CDR2 SASEGT. Trimming left V 2 bases short and J 0 bases short, with 11 bases between.